Detailed here is one T cell receptor (beta chain). Its specificity is unknown. Germline is not matched at one junction end, which may reflect a read error. These data originate in a study of blood T cells in healthy people across ages. With a J-beta primer mix and a sample-barcoded 5' primer, a second PCR ran about 7 to 11 cycles. With 12 random nucleotides, a template-switch adaptor tagged each individual cDNA molecule. TCRdb re-analysed the 5' RACE reads in MiXCR, keeping a single row per CDR3 protein. The top ten hold 20% to 25% of the sample, which has nearly 1 million distinct CDR3 sequences, roughly half seen once. Study outcomes and limitations: Versus aged donors, long-lived donors had higher diversity and more naive CD4+ cells. Age brought a roughly linear fall in TCR beta diversity measured per million T cells.

This CDR3 has 16 amino acids. Per germline, CDR1 SGHTA and CDR2 FQGNSA. Sequencing was carried out using blood. The chain uses TRBV7-2 and TRBJ2-3; 13 bases are shared with TRBD2. The TCR comes from a woman aged 55-69 years in good health. The CDR3 region is CACSLGTSGTTDTQYF. CDR3 coding DNA: TGTGCCTGCAGCTTAGGGACTAGCGGGACCACAGATACGCAGTATTTT.